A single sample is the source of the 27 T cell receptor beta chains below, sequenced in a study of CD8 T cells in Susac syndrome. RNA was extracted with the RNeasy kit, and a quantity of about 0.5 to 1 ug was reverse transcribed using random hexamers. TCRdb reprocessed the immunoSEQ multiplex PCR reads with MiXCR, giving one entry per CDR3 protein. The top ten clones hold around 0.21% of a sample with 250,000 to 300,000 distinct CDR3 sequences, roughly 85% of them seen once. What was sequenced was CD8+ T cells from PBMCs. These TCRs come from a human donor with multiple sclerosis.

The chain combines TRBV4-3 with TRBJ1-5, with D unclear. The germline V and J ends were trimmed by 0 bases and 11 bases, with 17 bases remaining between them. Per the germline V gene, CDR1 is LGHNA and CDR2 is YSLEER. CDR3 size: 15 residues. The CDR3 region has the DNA TGCGCCAGCAGCCAAGATCTCGGCGTAACCGGAGCCCAGCATTTT. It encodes CASSQDLGVTGAQHF.

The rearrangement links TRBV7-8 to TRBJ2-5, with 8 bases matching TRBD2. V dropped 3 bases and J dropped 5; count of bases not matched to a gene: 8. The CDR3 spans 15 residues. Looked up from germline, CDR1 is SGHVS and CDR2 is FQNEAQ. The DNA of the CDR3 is TGTGCCAGCAGCTTTGGGGGGGCGGGAGGTGAGACCCAGTACTTC. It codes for CASSFGGAGGETQYF. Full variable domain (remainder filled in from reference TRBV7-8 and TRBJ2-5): GAGVSQSPRYKVAKRGQDVALRCDPISGHVSLFWYQQALGQGPEFLTYFQNEAQLDKSGLPSDRFFAERPEGSVSTLKIQRTQQEDSAVYLCASSFGGAGGETQYFGPGTRLLVL.

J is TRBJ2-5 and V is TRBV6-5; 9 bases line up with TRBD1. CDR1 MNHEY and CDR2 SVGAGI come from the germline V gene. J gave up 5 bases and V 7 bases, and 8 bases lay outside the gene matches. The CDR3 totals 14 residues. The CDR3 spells CASTPGQGAETQYF. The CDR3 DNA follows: TGTGCCAGCACCCCGGGACAGGGTGCGGAGACCCAGTACTTC.

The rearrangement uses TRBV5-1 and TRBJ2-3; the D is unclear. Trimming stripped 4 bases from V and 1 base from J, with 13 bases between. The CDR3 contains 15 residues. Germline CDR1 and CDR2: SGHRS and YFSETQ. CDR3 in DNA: TGCGCCAGCAGCCATGAGCGTCCTCGCACAGATACGCAGTATTTT. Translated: CASSHERPRTDTQYF.

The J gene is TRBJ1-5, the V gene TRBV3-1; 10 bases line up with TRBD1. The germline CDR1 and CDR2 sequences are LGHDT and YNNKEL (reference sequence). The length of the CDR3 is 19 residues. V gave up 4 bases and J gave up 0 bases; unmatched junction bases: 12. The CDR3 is CASSPALDRGEYSNQPQHF. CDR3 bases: TGTGCCAGCAGCCCTGCACTGGACAGGGGGGAGTATAGCAATCAGCCCCAGCATTTT.

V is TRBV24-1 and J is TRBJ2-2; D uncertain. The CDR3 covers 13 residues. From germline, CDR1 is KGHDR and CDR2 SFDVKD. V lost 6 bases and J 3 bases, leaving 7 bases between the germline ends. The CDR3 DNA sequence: TGTGCCACCAGTCGACACTACACCGGGGAGCTGTTTTTT. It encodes CATSRHYTGELFF.

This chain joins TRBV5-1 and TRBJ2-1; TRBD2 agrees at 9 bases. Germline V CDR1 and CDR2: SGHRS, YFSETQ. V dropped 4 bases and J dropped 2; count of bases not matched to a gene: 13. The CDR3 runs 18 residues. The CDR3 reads CASSPPESASGTYNEQFF. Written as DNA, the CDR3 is TGCGCCAGCAGCCCGCCCGAATCCGCTAGCGGGACCTACAATGAGCAGTTCTTC.

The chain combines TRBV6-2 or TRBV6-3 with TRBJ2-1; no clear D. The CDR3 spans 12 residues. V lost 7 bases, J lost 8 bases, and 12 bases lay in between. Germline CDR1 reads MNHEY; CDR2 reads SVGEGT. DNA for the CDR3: TGTGCCAGCAACCCGGCTAGGGATGAGCAGTTCTTC. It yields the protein CASNPARDEQFF.

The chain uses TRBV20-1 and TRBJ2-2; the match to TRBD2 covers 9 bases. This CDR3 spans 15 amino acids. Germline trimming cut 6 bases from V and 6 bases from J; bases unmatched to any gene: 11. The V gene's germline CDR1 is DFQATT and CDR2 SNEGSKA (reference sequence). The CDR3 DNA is TGCAGTGCCCCAGGGGGAGCGGGAGGTCCCGGGGAGCTGTTTTTT. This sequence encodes CSAPGGAGGPGELFF.

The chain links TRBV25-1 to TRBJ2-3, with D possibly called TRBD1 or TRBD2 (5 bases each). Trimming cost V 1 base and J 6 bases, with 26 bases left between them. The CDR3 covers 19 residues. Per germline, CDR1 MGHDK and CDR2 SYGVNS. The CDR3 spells CASSEFNVPVAVGDDTQYF. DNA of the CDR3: TGTGCCAGCAGTGAATTTAACGTGCCCGTGGCGGTGGGGGATGATACGCAGTATTTT.

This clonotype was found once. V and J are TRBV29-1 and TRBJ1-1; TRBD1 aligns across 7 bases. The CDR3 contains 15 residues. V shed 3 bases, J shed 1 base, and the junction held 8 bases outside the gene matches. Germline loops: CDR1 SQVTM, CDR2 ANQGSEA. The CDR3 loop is CSVDSTGEGNTEAFF. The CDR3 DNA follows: TGCAGCGTTGACTCCACAGGGGAGGGGAACACTGAAGCTTTCTTT.

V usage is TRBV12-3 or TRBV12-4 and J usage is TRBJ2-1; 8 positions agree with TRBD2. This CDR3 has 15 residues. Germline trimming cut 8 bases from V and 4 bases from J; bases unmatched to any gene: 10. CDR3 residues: CASAPGSSGYNEQFF. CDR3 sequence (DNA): TGTGCCAGCGCCCCGGGGTCTAGCGGGTACAATGAGCAGTTCTTC.

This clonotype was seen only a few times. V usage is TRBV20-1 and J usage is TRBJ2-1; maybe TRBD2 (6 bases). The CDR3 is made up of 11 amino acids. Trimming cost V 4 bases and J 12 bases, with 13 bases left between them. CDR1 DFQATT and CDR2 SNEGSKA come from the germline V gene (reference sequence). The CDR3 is CSATGRGGQFF. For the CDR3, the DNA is TGCAGTGCTACAGGACGGGGAGGGCAGTTCTTC.

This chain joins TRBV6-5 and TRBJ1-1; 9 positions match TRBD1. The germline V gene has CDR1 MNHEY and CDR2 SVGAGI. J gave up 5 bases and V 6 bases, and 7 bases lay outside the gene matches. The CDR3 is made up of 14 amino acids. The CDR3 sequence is CASSFLQGATEAFF. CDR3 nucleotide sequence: TGTGCCAGCAGCTTTCTACAGGGGGCGACTGAAGCTTTCTTT.

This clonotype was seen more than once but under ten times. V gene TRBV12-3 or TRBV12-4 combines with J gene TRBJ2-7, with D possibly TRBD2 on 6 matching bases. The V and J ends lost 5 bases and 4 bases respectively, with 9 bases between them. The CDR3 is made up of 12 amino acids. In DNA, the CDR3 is TGTGCCAGCAGTCCCCGGGGGTACGAGCAGTACTTC. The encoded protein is CASSPRGYEQYF.

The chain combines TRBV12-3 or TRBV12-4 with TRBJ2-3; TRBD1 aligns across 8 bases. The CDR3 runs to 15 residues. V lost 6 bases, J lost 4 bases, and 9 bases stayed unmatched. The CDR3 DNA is TGTGCCAGCAGGCCGACAGGGGATTCGTCAGATACGCAGTATTTT. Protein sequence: CASRPTGDSSDTQYF.

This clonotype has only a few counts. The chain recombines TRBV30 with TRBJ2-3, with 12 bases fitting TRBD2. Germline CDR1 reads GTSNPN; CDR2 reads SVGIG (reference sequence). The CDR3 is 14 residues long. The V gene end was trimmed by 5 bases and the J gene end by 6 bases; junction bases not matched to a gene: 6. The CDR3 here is CAWLAGGPTDTQYF. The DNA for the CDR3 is TGTGCCTGGCTAGCGGGAGGGCCCACCGATACGCAGTATTTT.

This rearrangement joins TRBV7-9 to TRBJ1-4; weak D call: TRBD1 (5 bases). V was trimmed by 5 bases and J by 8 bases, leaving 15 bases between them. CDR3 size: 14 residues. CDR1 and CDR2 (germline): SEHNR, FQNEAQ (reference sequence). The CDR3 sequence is CASSAVPEGEKLFF. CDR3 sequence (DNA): TGTGCCAGCAGCGCGGTCCCGGAGGGGGAAAAACTGTTTTTT.

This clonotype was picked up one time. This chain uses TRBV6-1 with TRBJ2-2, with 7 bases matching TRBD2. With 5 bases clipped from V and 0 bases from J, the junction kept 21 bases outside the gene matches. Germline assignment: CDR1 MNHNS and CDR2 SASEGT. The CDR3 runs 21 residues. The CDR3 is CASSPRRRASGKLANTGELFF. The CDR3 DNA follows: TGTGCCAGCAGTCCAAGGAGGAGGGCTAGCGGAAAGCTCGCGAACACCGGGGAGCTGTTTTTT.

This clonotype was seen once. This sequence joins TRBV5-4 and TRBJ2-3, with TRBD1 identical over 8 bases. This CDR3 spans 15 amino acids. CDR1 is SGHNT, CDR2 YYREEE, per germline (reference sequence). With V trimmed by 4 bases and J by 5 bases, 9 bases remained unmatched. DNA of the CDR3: TGTGCCAGCAGCGGCCAGGGGGCGGTGGGAGATACGCAGTATTTT. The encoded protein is CASSGQGAVGDTQYF.

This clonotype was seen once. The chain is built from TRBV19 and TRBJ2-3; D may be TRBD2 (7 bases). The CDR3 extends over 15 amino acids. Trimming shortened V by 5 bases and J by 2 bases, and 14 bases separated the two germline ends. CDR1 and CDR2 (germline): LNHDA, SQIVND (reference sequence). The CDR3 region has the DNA TGTGCCAGTAGTCCCCTCGCGGGGGCCACAGATACGCAGTATTTT. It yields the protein CASSPLAGATDTQYF.

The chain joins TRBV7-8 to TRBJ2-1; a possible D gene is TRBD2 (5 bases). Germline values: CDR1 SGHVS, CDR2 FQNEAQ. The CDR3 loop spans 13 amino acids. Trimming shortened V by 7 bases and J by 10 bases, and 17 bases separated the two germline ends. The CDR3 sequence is CASTLIGLEEQFF. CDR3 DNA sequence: TGTGCCAGCACCCTTATAGGACTTGAAGAGCAGTTCTTC.

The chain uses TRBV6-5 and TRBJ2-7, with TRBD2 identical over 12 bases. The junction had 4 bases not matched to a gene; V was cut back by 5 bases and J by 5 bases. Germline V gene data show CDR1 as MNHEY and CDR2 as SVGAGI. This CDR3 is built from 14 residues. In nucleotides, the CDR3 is TGTGCCAGCAGTGTCGGACTAGCGGGACACGAGCAGTACTTC. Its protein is CASSVGLAGHEQYF.

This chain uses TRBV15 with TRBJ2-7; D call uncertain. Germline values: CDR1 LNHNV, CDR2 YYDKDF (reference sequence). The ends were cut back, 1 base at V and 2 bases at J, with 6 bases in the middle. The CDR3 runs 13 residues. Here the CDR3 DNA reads TGTGCCACCAGCAGAGGGGAAACCTACGAGCAGTACTTC. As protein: CATSRGETYEQYF. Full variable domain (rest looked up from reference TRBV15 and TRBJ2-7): DAMVIQNPRYQVTQFGKPVTLSCSQTLNHNVMYWYQQKSSQAPKLLFHYYDKDFNNEADTPDNFQSRRPNTSFCFLDIRSPGLGDTAMYLCATSRGETYEQYFGPGTRLTVT.

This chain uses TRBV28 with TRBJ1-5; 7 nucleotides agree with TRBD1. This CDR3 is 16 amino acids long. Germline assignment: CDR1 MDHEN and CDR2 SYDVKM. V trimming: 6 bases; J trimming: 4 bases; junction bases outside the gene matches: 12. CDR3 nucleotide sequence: TGTGCCAGCAGGGGATACCGGGACAGCCTAAATCAGCCCCAGCATTTT. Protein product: CASRGYRDSLNQPQHF.

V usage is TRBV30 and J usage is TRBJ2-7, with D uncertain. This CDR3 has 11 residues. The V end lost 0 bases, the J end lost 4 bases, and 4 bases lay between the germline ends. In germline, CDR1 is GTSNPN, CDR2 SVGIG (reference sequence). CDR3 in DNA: TGTGCCTGGAGTGTGCTTTACGAGCAGTACTTC. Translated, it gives CAWSVLYEQYF.

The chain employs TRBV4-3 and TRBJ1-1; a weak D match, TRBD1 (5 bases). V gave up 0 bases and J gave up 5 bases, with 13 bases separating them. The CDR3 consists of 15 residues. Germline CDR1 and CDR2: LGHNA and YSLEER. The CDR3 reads CASSQEHSGMTEAFF. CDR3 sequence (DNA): TGCGCCAGCAGCCAAGAACACTCAGGGATGACTGAAGCTTTCTTT.